This T cell receptor beta chain was sequenced in a study of T-cell reconstitution after alpha-beta-depleted transplantation in children. This clonotype was seen a few times. Unique molecular identifiers tagged the TCRbeta library. TCRdb itself ran the PCR reads through MiXCR, one entry per CDR3 protein. The sample lists roughly 200,000 distinct CDR3 sequences, around 10% occurring once. CDR1 is SGHRS, CDR2 YFSETQ, per germline. CDR3 length equals 12 residues. The V end lost 4 bases, the J end lost 6 bases, and 11 bases lay between the germline ends. This receptor was taken from a human donor who donated a stem cell graft to a child with acute lymphoblastic leukemia. Material: PBMCs from the stem cell graft donor, obtained from the stem cell graft. The chain uses TRBV5-1 and TRBJ2-7, with D tentatively TRBD2 (5 bases). CDR3 residues: CASSTGMGEQYF. Written as DNA, the CDR3 is TGCGCCAGCAGCACGGGGATGGGCGAGCAGTACTTC. The variable domain in full, with the rest retrieved from reference TRBV5-1 and TRBJ2-7, is KAGVTQTPRYLIKTRGQQVTLSCSPISGHRSVSWYQQTPGQGLQFLFEYFSETQRNKGNFPGRFSGRQFSNSRSEMNVSTLELGDSALYLCASSTGMGEQYFGPGTRLTVT.